This T cell receptor beta chain was observed in a study of blood T cells in healthy people across ages. No fewer than 6 million PBMCs went into each sample. Combining a sample-barcoded 5' primer with a J-beta primer mix, a second PCR ran for roughly 6 to 11 cycles. A 12-random-nucleotide template-switch adaptor tagged each cDNA molecule. TCRdb fed the 5' RACE reads into MiXCR, producing one record per CDR3 protein. The sample lists around 1,000,000 distinct CDR3 sequences, under 30% occurring once. This sample also appeared in a second study, on T cells of mothers and their children. That work adds: Researchers report slightly higher, though non-significant, overlap in related mother-child pairs than in unrelated pairs.

The sequence was collected from a girl under 10 years old in good health. Sequences were obtained from blood.

The CDR3 spells CASSLDRVGGYTF. CDR3 nucleotide sequence: TGTGCCAGCAGTTTGGACAGGGTTGGTGGCTACACCTTC. The chain uses TRBV28 and TRBJ1-2; 8 bases are shared with TRBD1. With V trimmed by 3 bases and J by 7 bases, 4 bases remained unmatched. CDR1 and CDR2 from the germline V gene are MDHEN and SYDVKM. This CDR3 has 13 amino acids.